This T cell receptor beta chain comes out of a study of T cell responses to AZD1222 COVID-19 vaccine. The ends were cut back, 2 bases at V and 3 bases at J, with 5 bases in the middle. The CDR3 has 12 amino acids. Study-wide points: Within unmutated variant regions lay the reported targets of nearly half of spike-specific TCRs.

Data came from immunoSEQ multiplex PCR; TCRdb stores just in-frame clones and leaves some out. The table includes some 200,000 clones, more than 85% detected once. About this clone: The antigen is unknown. Different DNA sequences within this sample yield the same CDR3.

The receptor was derived from an adult in good health. Sample: peripheral blood, taken on day 0 of MenACWY control vaccination. The chain recombines TRBV12-3 or TRBV12-4 with TRBJ2-7; unclear D gene. In DNA form, the CDR3 reads TGTGCCAGCAGTTTACTAGGCTACGAGCAGTACTTC. This gives the protein CASSLLGYEQYF.